Listed here are 10 T cell receptor beta chains from one sample, sequenced in a study of blood T cells in healthy people across ages (dated by TCRdb to 2015 to 2017). Receptor libraries were prepared by 5' RACE. TCRdb names Illumina HiSeq 2500 as the instrument used. A second PCR of about 7 to 12 cycles was performed with a sample-barcoded 5' primer and a J-beta primer mix. In TCRdb, the public reads were trimmed at Q25 with fastp and aligned with MiXCR, with productive beta chains retained. Each entry merges the rows of one CDR3 protein and shows their most common DNA and genes. The sample has about 830,000 distinct CDR3 sequences on record, less than 80% of them singletons. The ten largest clonotypes hold around 30% of the sample. Sequenced: blood. These receptors all stem from a man aged 25-40 years in good health.

This rearrangement joins TRBV18 to TRBJ1-4, with a possible D match to TRBD1 (6 bases). The CDR3 length is 15 residues. The V end lost 2 bases, the J end lost 3 bases, and 10 bases lay between the germline ends. From germline, CDR1 is KGHSH and CDR2 LQKENI. The CDR3 DNA reads as TGTGCCAGCTCACCATCAGGGGAGGCTAATGAAAAACTGTTTTTT. This encodes CASSPSGEANEKLFF.

The chain combines TRBV7-2 with TRBJ1-5; 7 positions match TRBD1. The CDR3 totals 15 residues. V shed 5 bases, J shed 4 bases, and the junction held 8 bases outside the gene matches. The germline gives CDR1 SGHTA, CDR2 FQGNSA. DNA of the CDR3: TGTGCCAGCAGCGAGACAGGGTACGGGAATCAGCCCCAGCATTTT. Protein: CASSETGYGNQPQHF.

The gene calls are TRBV6-2 or TRBV6-3 and TRBJ2-7; D assignment may be TRBD1 or TRBD2 (5 bases each). Looked up from germline, CDR1 is MNHEY and CDR2 is SVGEGT. The CDR3 length is 15 residues. Between the trimmed V and J ends, which lost 7 bases and 0 bases, there was a span of 16 bases. CDR3 amino acids: CASKDGQGSSYEQYF. CDR3 DNA: TGTGCCAGCAAAGATGGACAAGGGAGCTCCTACGAGCAGTACTTC.

V gene TRBV6-5 combines with J gene TRBJ1-2; 7 nucleotides line up with TRBD1. The germline V gene encodes CDR1 MNHEY and CDR2 SVGAGI. With 0 bases clipped from V and 5 bases from J, the junction kept 9 bases outside the gene matches. This CDR3 has 16 amino acids. The CDR3 nucleotides read TGTGCCAGCAGTTACTCCAGGACAGGAGGGAGGTATGGCTACACCTTC. Its protein is CASSYSRTGGRYGYTF.

This clonotype was detected only a few times. The chain employs TRBV18 and TRBJ2-7, with D perhaps being TRBD1 or TRBD2 (5 bases each). Trimming took 3 bases from V and 0 from J, leaving 9 bases between them. Germline values: CDR1 KGHSH, CDR2 LQKENI. This CDR3 is built from 14 residues. The CDR3 coding sequence is TGTGCCAGCTCACCGCCGGGGCCCTCCTACGAGCAGTACTTC. As protein: CASSPPGPSYEQYF.

This clonotype occurred many times. V is TRBV7-3 and J is TRBJ2-5; either TRBD1 or TRBD2 may supply D (5 bases each). CDR1 is SGHTA and CDR2 is FQGTGA in the germline V gene. Between the trimmed V and J ends, which lost 5 bases and 1 base, there was a span of 11 bases. This CDR3 spans 14 amino acids. CDR3 sequence (DNA): TGTGCCAGCAGCCCTAACGGGGCCCAAGAGACCCAGTACTTC. Translation gives CASSPNGAQETQYF.

The chain uses TRBV12-3 or TRBV12-4 and TRBJ2-1; 12 positions agree with TRBD2. The length of the CDR3 is 16 residues. V lost 5 bases and J lost 8; bases outside the gene matches: 10. The CDR3: CASSPGLAGGQDEQFF. In DNA form, the CDR3 reads TGTGCCAGCAGTCCGGGGCTAGCGGGGGGGCAGGATGAGCAGTTCTTC.

CDR3 protein: CSARDRLDIADTQYF. Here the CDR3 DNA reads TGCAGTGCTAGAGACCGCCTCGATATTGCAGATACGCAGTATTTT. This rearrangement joins TRBV20-1 to TRBJ2-3; D remains ambiguous. CDR3 length: 15 amino acids. V was pared by 0 bases and J by 4 bases, with 14 bases between. Germline V gives CDR1 DFQATT, CDR2 SNEGSKA (reference sequence).

The V gene is TRBV7-7, the J gene TRBJ2-3, with a weak D call TRBD2 (6 bases). With 5 bases removed from V and 10 bases from J, the gap between germline ends came to 16 bases. Germline V gene sequence: CDR1 SSHAT, CDR2 FNYEAQ (reference sequence). The CDR3 has 13 amino acids. The CDR3 DNA reads TGTGCCAGCAGCCCCCGGGACTTGGGGGCGCAGTATTTT. It encodes CASSPRDLGAQYF.

The chain is built from TRBV3-1 and TRBJ1-1, with D tentatively TRBD1 (5 bases). Germline V gene sequence: CDR1 LGHDT, CDR2 YNNKEL (reference sequence). The CDR3 covers 13 residues. V was pared by 4 bases and J by 7 bases, with 13 bases between. The CDR3 protein is CASSPSRGREAFF. The CDR3 DNA follows: TGTGCCAGCAGCCCCTCCCGGGGACGTGAAGCTTTCTTT.